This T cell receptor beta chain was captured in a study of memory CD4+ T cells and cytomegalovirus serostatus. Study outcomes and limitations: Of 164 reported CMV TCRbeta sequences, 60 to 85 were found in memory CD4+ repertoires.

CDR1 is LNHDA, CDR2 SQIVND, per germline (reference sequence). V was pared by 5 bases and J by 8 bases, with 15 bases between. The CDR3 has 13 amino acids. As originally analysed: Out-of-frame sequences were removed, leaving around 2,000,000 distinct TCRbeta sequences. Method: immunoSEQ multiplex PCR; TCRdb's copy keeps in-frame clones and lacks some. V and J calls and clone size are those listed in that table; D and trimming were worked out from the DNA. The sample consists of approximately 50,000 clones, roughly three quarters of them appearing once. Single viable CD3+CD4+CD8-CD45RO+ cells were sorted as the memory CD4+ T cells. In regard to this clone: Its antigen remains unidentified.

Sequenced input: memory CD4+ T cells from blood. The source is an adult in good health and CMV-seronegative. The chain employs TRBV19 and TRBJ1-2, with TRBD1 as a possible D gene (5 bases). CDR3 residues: CASSLQGLVGYTF. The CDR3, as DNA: TGTGCCAGTAGTCTCCAGGGTCTGGTCGGCTACACCTTC.